This T cell receptor (beta chain) was identified in a study of shared clonotypes between healthy human individuals. Note on this clone: The sample carries other DNA sequences with the same CDR3.

Produced via immunoSEQ multiplex PCR; TCRdb's table is partial and in-frame only. The sample lists about 1 million clones; around 74% were seen once. This CDR3 comprises 13 residues. Between the trimmed V and J ends, which lost 4 bases and 4 bases, there was a span of 8 bases. Germline CDR1 SGHAT, CDR2 FQNNGV. This rearrangement joins TRBV11-2 to TRBJ1-5, with D maybe TRBD1 (6 bases). The sequencing input was memory CD4+ T cells sorted from blood. Noted subset: CD45RA-negative fraction. The clonotype comes from a man aged 18 to 29 in good health. CDR3 sequence (DNA): TGTGCCAGCAGCTCACAGGGAAATCAGCCCCAGCATTTT. Protein: CASSSQGNQPQHF.